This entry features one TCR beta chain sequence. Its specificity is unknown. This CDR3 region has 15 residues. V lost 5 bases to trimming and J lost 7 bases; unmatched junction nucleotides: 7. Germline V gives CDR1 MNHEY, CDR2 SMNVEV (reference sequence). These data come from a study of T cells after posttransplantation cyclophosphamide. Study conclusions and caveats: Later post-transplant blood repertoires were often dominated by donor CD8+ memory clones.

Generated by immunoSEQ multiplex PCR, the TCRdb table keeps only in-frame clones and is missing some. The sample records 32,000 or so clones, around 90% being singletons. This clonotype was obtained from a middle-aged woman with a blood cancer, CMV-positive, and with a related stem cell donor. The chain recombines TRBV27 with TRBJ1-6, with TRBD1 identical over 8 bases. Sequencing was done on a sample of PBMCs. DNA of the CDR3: TGTGCCAGCAGTCCACGGACAGGGCCCAATTCACCCCTCCACTTT. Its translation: CASSPRTGPNSPLHF.